The 27 T cell receptor beta chains below all came from one sample that was sequenced in a study of regulatory T cells in long-lasting Graves disease. Arm-PCR of CDR3 regions and iRepertoire HTBI primers were the basis on which TCR beta libraries were built. MiXCR was run by TCRdb on the multiplex PCR reads, yielding one entry per CDR3 protein. The sample yields roughly 500,000 distinct CDR3 sequences, about 12% seen once. Time point here: newly diagnosed GD, antithyroid drugs for less than 3 months. Extracted RNA from PBMCs served as the source of the TCR library. This sample also belongs to another study, concerning T cells in Graves' hyperthyroidism and ophthalmopathy.

Sequenced here: peripheral blood mononuclear cells (PBMCs), sampled at new diagnosis, from a patient treated with antithyroid drugs. The receptors shown here come from a woman between 25 and 40 years old with Graves disease.

This clonotype was detected many times. The chain couples TRBV20-1 to TRBJ2-1; weak D call: TRBD2 (6 bases). Germline V gene lookup returns CDR1 DFQATT and CDR2 SNEGSKA (reference sequence). The CDR3 consists of 12 residues. V was clipped by 5 bases and J by 6 bases, with 11 bases between them. The CDR3 is CSAGLGGNEQFF. CDR3 DNA: TGCAGTGCTGGCCTGGGAGGCAATGAGCAGTTCTTC.

In its sample, this clonotype was seen many times. The genes are TRBV11-2 and TRBJ2-7; D is tentatively TRBD1 or TRBD2 (5 bases each). The CDR3 runs 15 residues. V was pared by 1 base and J by 0 bases, with 10 bases between. Germline V gene lookup returns CDR1 SGHAT and CDR2 FQNNGV. The CDR3 bases are TGTGCCAGCAGCTTAGCGGGACGCCTCTCCTACGAGCAGTACTTC. It codes for CASSLAGRLSYEQYF.

V gene TRBV28 combines with J gene TRBJ1-1, with 9 bases aligning to TRBD1. CDR3 length equals 15 residues. With V trimmed by 6 bases and J by 3 bases, 8 bases remained unmatched. CDR1 is MDHEN, CDR2 SYDVKM, per germline. Here the CDR3 reads CASSRDRVGDTEAFF. The CDR3 DNA sequence: TGTGCCAGCAGCAGGGACAGGGTCGGAGACACTGAAGCTTTCTTT.

The table lists this clonotype with a few counts. The V call is TRBV7-6, the J call TRBJ2-6, with TRBD1 matching over 8 bases. The V gene's germline CDR1 is SGHVS and CDR2 FNYEAQ. The CDR3 is 18 residues long. V lost 5 bases, J lost 0 bases, and 9 bases stayed unmatched. The CDR3 loop reads CASSTGQGPISGANVLTF. The CDR3 coding sequence is TGTGCCAGCAGCACCGGACAGGGACCCATCTCTGGGGCCAACGTCCTGACTTTC.

This clonotype was seen at least ten times. Written as DNA, the CDR3 is TGTGCCAGCAGCGGGACTGAGGCAACTAATGAAAAACTGTTTTTT. Translation: CASSGTEATNEKLFF. The V call is TRBV2, the J call TRBJ1-4; a possible D gene is TRBD1 (5 bases). This CDR3 contains 15 residues. V was shortened by 6 bases and J by 0 bases, with 11 bases between the two germline ends. Germline CDR1 and CDR2: SNHLY and FYNNEI.

Only a few counts were recorded for this clonotype. As DNA, the CDR3 is TGTGCCAGCAGCGTAGATCAGCCCCAGCATTTT. Translated, it gives CASSVDQPQHF. The rearrangement joins TRBV5-8 to TRBJ1-5; D remains ambiguous. Germline-derived CDR1 and CDR2 are SGHTS and YDEGEE. Trimming removed 4 bases from V and 5 bases from J, with 4 bases in between. CDR3 length: 11 amino acids.

At least ten counts were recorded for this clonotype. The CDR3 DNA is TGTGCCAGCAGCATTTACGAGCAGTACTTC. Amino acids: CASSIYEQYF. The chain combines TRBV2 with TRBJ2-7; D is ambiguous. The CDR3 runs 10 residues. CDR1 is SNHLY and CDR2 is FYNNEI in the germline V gene. Trimming removed 6 bases from V and 4 bases from J, with 4 bases in between.

On this clonotype: An end of the junction differs from the germline gene, which may be a read error. The chain links TRBV2 to TRBJ1-1; TRBD1 might be the D (6 bases). Germline CDR1 reads SNHLY; CDR2 reads FYNNEI. The CDR3 runs 13 residues. The DNA for the CDR3 is TGTGCCAGCAGTGAGATGACCGTCCCCCAGGGGATCTTT. Protein product: CASSEMTVPQGIF.

This clonotype was counted a few times. The J gene is TRBJ2-7, the V gene TRBV19, with 7 nucleotides matching TRBD2. V was pared by 7 bases and J by 5 bases, with 14 bases of the junction left unmatched. This CDR3 is 15 amino acids long. Germline V lookup: CDR1 LNHDA, CDR2 SQIVND (reference sequence). The CDR3 here is CASTAGVGPGNEQYF. The DNA for the CDR3 is TGTGCCAGTACGGCGGGAGTAGGACCGGGTAACGAGCAGTACTTC.

This clonotype was recorded many times. The rearrangement uses TRBV3-1 and TRBJ2-2, with D possibly matching TRBD2 (5 bases). V was cut by 6 bases and J by 1 base, with 12 bases left in between. Germline assignment: CDR1 LGHDT and CDR2 YNNKEL (reference sequence). The CDR3 runs to 15 residues. The CDR3 DNA sequence: TGTGCCAGCAGTTCTAGCCCCCTGAACACCGGGGAGCTGTTTTTT. Protein sequence: CASSSSPLNTGELFF.

This clonotype was seen many times. This rearrangement joins TRBV6-2 or TRBV6-3 to TRBJ1-6; maybe TRBD1 (6 bases). There are 17 residues in the CDR3. Germline lookup yields CDR1 MNHEY and CDR2 SVGEGT. V dropped 2 bases and J dropped 0 bases, with 11 bases sitting between them. DNA of the CDR3: TGTGCCAGCAGTTACGTCACAGGGAGCTCCTATAATTCACCCCTCCACTTT. Translated, it gives CASSYVTGSSYNSPLHF.

This clonotype showed up many times. The J gene is TRBJ2-7, the V gene TRBV6-5; perhaps TRBD2 as D (6 bases). V was trimmed by 0 bases and J by 1 base, leaving 16 bases between them. Per germline, CDR1 MNHEY and CDR2 SVGAGI. The CDR3 consists of 17 residues. CDR3 protein: CASSYSTRDSRSYEQYF. The CDR3 nucleotides are TGTGCCAGCAGTTACTCAACGCGGGATTCCCGGTCCTACGAGCAGTACTTC.

Ten or more counts support this clonotype. V and J are TRBV18 and TRBJ2-1, with 9 bases identical to TRBD2. Unmatched junction bases numbered 2, after V lost 0 bases and J lost 5 bases. Germline CDR1 reads KGHSH; CDR2 reads LQKENI. CDR3 size: 15 residues. CDR3 residues: CASSPPQRGDNEQFF. CDR3 DNA sequence: TGTGCCAGCTCACCACCCCAGCGGGGGGACAATGAGCAGTTCTTC.

This clonotype was seen ten or more times. The chain employs TRBV28 and TRBJ2-1; maybe TRBD2 (6 bases). V lost 7 bases and J 5 bases, leaving 18 bases between the germline ends. This CDR3 spans 15 amino acids. Germline V CDR1 and CDR2: MDHEN, SYDVKM. CDR3 coding DNA: TGTGCCAGCACGACTGCCGGGACTCCTAACAATGAGCAGTTCTTC. This encodes CASTTAGTPNNEQFF.

Details on this clonotype: A much larger clone sits a single nucleotide away, making a read error possible. This sequence joins TRBV2 and TRBJ2-7; D call uncertain. Germline assignment: CDR1 SNHLY and CDR2 FYNNEI. Trimming shortened V by 5 bases and J by 6 bases, and 17 bases separated the two germline ends. There are 14 residues in the CDR3. The CDR3 bases are TGTGCCAGCAGTTCCTCGGCCCCCGCCGGCGAGCAGTACTTC. Residues: CASSSSAPAGEQYF. The full variable domain, completed using reference TRBV2 and TRBJ2-7, is EPEVTQTPSHQVTQMGQEVILRCVPISNHLYFYWYRQILGQKVEFLVSFYNNEISEKSEIFDDQFSVERPDGSNFTLKIRSTKLEDSAMYFCASSSSAPAGEQYFGPGTRLTVT.

About this clonotype itself: A read error may account for a junction end that differs from germline. V is TRBV5-1 and J is TRBJ2-1; D remains unclear. This CDR3 spans 21 amino acids. Germline assignment: CDR1 SGHRS and CDR2 YFSETQ. Written as DNA, the CDR3 is TGCGCCAGCGGCTTTGCTAAAGGGCTCACTGGAAGGCTTGAACCCTACAATGAGCAGTTCTTC. Translating it yields CASGFAKGLTGRLEPYNEQFF.

CDR3 nucleotide sequence: TGTGCCAGCAGCCCTGGACAGGGGGGTGACGGGGAGCTGTTTTTT. Translated, it gives CASSPGQGGDGELFF. The J gene is TRBJ2-2, the V gene TRBV6-1; 10 nucleotides align to TRBD1. The J segment lost 7 bases and the V segment lost 6 bases, leaving 8 bases of the junction unmatched. CDR1 and CDR2 from the germline V gene are MNHNS and SASEGT. This CDR3 is built from 15 residues.

This clonotype has only one observation. A much more abundant neighbour one base away suggests this may be a read error. V and J are TRBV7-2 and TRBJ2-3; D unresolved. CDR1 and CDR2 (germline): SGHTA, FQGNSA. Trimming took off 3 bases at V and 3 bases at J, with 13 bases between the two ends. CDR3 size: 15 residues. CDR3 amino acids: CASSFGQYLTDTQYF. As DNA, the CDR3 is TGTGCCAGCAGCTTCGGGCAGTATTTGACAGATACGCAGTATTTT.

There are many counts of this clonotype. The chain is built from TRBV6-2 or TRBV6-3 and TRBJ2-1; tentatively, D is TRBD2 (6 bases). From germline, CDR1 is MNHEY and CDR2 SVGEGT. Trimming removed 7 bases at V and 3 bases at J, with 19 bases between. There are 16 residues in the CDR3. CDR3 sequence reads: CASTPFGFSGYNEQFF. The CDR3, as DNA: TGTGCCAGCACCCCCTTTGGATTTAGCGGCTACAATGAGCAGTTCTTC.

Many counts were recorded for this clonotype. The chain employs TRBV2 and TRBJ2-3, with a possible D match to TRBD1 (6 bases). Trimming removed 5 bases from V and 1 base from J, with 13 bases in between. This CDR3 contains 15 residues. Germline loops: CDR1 SNHLY, CDR2 FYNNEI. The CDR3 nucleotides are TGTGCCAGCAGTCCACAAGGGGGACGCACAGATACGCAGTATTTT. Its translation is CASSPQGGRTDTQYF.

This clonotype was observed a few times. The chain has TRBV6-1 and TRBJ1-2, with 12 bases fitting TRBD1. This CDR3 comprises 14 residues. The germline V gene encodes CDR1 MNHNS and CDR2 SASEGT. J was trimmed by 5 bases and V by 6 bases; bases with no gene match: 4. The CDR3 region is CASRGQGARYGYTF. Here the CDR3 DNA reads TGTGCCAGCAGGGGACAGGGGGCGAGGTATGGCTACACCTTC.

This clonotype was recorded many times. The chain uses TRBV20-1 and TRBJ2-5; TRBD1 aligns across 9 bases. Germline V gives CDR1 DFQATT, CDR2 SNEGSKA (reference sequence). This CDR3 is 12 amino acids long. With V trimmed by 5 bases and J by 3 bases, 1 base remained unmatched. CDR3 loop: CSAGDREETQYF. DNA for the CDR3: TGCAGTGCTGGGGACAGGGAAGAGACCCAGTACTTC.

This clonotype was counted ten times or more. The chain links TRBV6-2 or TRBV6-3 to TRBJ1-2, with unresolved D. There are 12 residues in the CDR3. V was cut by 0 bases and J by 6 bases, with 5 bases left in between. CDR1 and CDR2 (germline): MNHEY, SVGEGT. The CDR3 loop is CASSYSWNGYTF. The CDR3 DNA follows: TGTGCCAGCAGTTACTCTTGGAATGGCTACACCTTC.

This clonotype was seen repeatedly, ten times or more. V is TRBV19 and J is TRBJ2-1, with a tentative D call TRBD1 (5 bases). Germline V gene lookup returns CDR1 LNHDA and CDR2 SQIVND (reference sequence). The CDR3 runs 15 residues. The V end was cut by 5 bases, the J end by 2 bases, with 13 bases between. DNA for the CDR3: TGTGCCAGTAGTCAATCGGGCAGGGCCTACAATGAGCAGTTCTTC. This gives the protein CASSQSGRAYNEQFF.

V and J are TRBV6-5 and TRBJ2-7; 8 bases are a match to TRBD2. The CDR3 contains 17 residues. Looked up from germline, CDR1 is MNHEY and CDR2 is SVGAGI. Trimming at V came to 2 bases and at J to 3 bases, leaving 12 bases not matched to a gene. The CDR3 sequence is CASSYAGGGHGDYEQYF. In nucleotides, the CDR3 is TGTGCCAGCAGTTACGCGGGCGGGGGGCATGGGGACTACGAGCAGTACTTC.

This clonotype was counted many times. V and J are TRBV12-5 and TRBJ1-5; TRBD1 is a possible D gene (5 bases). The CDR3 is 23 amino acids. Germline CDR1 reads LGHNT; CDR2 reads FRNRAP. With 3 bases removed from V and 7 bases from J, the gap between germline ends came to 40 bases. The CDR3 is CASGFLPRWGCYVVYDSKQPQHF. The CDR3 DNA follows: TGTGCTAGTGGTTTCCTACCTCGGTGGGGGTGTTACGTAGTTTACGATTCTAAACAGCCCCAGCATTTT.

V and J are TRBV19 and TRBJ1-5; a weak D match, TRBD1 (6 bases). CDR3 size: 12 residues. CDR1 LNHDA and CDR2 SQIVND come from the germline V gene (reference sequence). The germline V and J ends were trimmed by 6 bases and 7 bases, with 10 bases remaining between them. This CDR3 reads CASRQGYQPQHF. CDR3 in DNA: TGTGCCAGTAGACAGGGTTACCAGCCCCAGCATTTT.